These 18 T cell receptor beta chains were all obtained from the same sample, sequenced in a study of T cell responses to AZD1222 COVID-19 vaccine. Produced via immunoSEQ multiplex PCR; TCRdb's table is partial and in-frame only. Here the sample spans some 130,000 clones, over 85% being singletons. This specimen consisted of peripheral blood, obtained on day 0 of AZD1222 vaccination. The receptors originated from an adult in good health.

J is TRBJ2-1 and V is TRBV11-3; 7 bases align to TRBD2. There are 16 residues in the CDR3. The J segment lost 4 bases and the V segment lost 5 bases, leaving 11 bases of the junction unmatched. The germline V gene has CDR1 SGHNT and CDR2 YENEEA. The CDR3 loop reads CASSPFVGEGYNEQFF. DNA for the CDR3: TGTGCCAGCAGCCCGTTTGTTGGGGAGGGGTACAATGAGCAGTTCTTC.

The CDR3 DNA reads TGTGCCAGCAGGACTTTACAGGGGTCCCTCCACTTT. Amino acid sequence: CASRTLQGSLHF. The chain couples TRBV6-5 to TRBJ1-6, with 7 bases identical to TRBD1. V lost 6 bases and J lost 14; bases outside the gene matches: 7. The CDR3 totals 12 residues. CDR1 and CDR2 from the germline V gene are MNHEY and SVGAGI.

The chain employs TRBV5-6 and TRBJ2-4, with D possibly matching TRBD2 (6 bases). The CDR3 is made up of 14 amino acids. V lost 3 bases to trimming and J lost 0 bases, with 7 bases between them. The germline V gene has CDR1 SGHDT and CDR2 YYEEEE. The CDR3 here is CASSWGEAKNIQYF. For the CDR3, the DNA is TGTGCCAGCAGCTGGGGGGAAGCCAAAAACATTCAGTACTTC. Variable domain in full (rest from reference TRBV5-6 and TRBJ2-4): DAGVTQSPTHLIKTRGQQVTLRCSPKSGHDTVSWYQQALGQGPQFIFQYYEEEERQRGNFPDRFSGHQFPNYSSELNVNALLLGDSALYLCASSWGEAKNIQYFGAGTRLSVL.

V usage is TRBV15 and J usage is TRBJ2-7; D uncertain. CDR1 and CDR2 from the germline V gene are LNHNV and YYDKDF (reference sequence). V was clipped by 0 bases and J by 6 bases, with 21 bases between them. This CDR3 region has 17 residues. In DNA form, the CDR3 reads TGTGCCACCAGCAGAGACCGTACTTCCACTCTCCTGGGCGAGCAGTACTTC. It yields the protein CATSRDRTSTLLGEQYF.

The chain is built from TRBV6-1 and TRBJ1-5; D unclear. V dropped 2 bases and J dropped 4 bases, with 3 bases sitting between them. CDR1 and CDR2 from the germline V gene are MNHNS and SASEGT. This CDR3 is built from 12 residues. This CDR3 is CASSETNQPQHF. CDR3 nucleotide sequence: TGTGCCAGCAGTGAAACAAATCAGCCCCAGCATTTT.

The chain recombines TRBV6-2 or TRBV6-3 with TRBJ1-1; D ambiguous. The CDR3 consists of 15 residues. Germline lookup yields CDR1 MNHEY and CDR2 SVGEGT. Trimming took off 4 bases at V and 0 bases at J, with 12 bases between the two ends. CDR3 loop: CASSSEGALNTEAFF. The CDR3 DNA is TGTGCCAGCAGTTCAGAGGGCGCCTTGAACACTGAAGCTTTCTTT.

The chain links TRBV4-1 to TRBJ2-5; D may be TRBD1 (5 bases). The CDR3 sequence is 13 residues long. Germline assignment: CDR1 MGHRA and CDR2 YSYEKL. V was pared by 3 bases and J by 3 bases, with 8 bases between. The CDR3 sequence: CASSHRVEETQYF. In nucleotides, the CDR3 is TGCGCCAGCAGCCACAGGGTGGAAGAGACCCAGTACTTC.

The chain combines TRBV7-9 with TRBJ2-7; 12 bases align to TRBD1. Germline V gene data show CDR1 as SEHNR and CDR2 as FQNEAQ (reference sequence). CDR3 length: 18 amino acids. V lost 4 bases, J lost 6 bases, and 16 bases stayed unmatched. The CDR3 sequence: CASSWGTGGVRVGAEQYF. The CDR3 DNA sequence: TGTGCCAGCAGCTGGGGGACAGGGGGCGTACGCGTTGGGGCCGAGCAGTACTTC.

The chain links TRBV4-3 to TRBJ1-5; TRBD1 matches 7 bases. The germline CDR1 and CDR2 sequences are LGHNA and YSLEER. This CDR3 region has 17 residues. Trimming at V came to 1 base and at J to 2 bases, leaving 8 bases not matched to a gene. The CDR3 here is CASSQGRGDRGNQPQHF. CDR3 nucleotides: TGCGCCAGCAGCCAAGGTCGGGGTGACAGGGGCAATCAGCCCCAGCATTTT.

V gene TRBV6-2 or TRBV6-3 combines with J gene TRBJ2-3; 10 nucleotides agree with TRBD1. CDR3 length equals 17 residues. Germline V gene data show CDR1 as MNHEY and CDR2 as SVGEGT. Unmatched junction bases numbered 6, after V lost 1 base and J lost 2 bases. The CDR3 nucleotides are TGTGCCAGCAGTTACTTGGACAGGGGGACCCTCACAGATACGCAGTATTTT. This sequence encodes CASSYLDRGTLTDTQYF.

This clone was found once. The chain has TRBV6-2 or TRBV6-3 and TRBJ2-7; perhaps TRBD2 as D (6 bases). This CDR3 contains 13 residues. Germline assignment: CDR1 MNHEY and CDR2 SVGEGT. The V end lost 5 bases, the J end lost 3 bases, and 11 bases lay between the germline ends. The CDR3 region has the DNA TGTGCCAGCAGTCACGGGACTTACTACGAGCAGTACTTC. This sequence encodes CASSHGTYYEQYF.

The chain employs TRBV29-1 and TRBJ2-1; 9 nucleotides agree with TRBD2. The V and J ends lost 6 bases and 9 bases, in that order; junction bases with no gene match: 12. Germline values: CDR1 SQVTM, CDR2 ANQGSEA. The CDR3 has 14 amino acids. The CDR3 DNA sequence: TGCAGCGTCGGCTCTAGCGGGAAGAACGGTGAGCAGTTCTTC. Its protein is CSVGSSGKNGEQFF.

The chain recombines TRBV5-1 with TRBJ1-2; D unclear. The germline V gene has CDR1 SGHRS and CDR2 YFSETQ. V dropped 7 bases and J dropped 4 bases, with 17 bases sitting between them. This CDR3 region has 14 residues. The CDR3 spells CASGPLTSGYGYTF. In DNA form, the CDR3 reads TGCGCCAGCGGGCCATTGACCAGCGGCTATGGCTACACCTTC.

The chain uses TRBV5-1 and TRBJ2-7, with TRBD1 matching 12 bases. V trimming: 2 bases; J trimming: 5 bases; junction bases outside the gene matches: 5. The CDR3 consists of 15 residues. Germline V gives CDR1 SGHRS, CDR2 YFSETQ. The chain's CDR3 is CASSFRDRGPDEQYF. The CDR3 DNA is TGCGCCAGCAGCTTCCGGGACAGGGGGCCCGACGAGCAGTACTTC.

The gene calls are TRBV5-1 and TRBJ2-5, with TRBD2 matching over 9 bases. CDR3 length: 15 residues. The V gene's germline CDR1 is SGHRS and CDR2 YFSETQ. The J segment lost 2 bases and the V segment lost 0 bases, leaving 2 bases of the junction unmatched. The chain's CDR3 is CASSLGREGQETQYF. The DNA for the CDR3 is TGCGCCAGCAGCTTGGGGCGGGAGGGACAAGAGACCCAGTACTTC.

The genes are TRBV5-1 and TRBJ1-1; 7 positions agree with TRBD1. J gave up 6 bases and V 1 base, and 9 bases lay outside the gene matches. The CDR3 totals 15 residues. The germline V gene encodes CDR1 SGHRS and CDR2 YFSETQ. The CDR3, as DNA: TGCGCCAGCAGCTTGTTGACAGGGTCTTTCGCTGAAGCTTTCTTT. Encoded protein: CASSLLTGSFAEAFF. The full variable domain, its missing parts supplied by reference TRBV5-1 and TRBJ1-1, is KAGVTQTPRYLIKTRGQQVTLSCSPISGHRSVSWYQQTPGQGLQFLFEYFSETQRNKGNFPGRFSGRQFSNSRSEMNVSTLELGDSALYLCASSLLTGSFAEAFFGQGTRLTVV.

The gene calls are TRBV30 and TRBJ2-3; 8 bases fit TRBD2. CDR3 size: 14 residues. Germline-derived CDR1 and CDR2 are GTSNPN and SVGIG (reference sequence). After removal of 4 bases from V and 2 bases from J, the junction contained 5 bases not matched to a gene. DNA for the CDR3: TGTGCCTGGACGCTCGGGGGGGACACAGATACGCAGTATTTT. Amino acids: CAWTLGGDTDTQYF.

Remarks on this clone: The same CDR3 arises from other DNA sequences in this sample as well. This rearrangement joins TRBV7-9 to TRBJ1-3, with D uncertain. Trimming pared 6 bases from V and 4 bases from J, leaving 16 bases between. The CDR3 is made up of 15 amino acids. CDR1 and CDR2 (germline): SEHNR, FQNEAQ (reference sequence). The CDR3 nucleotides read TGTGCCAGCAGTTTAAGCCGGACGGGAGGAAACACCATATATTTT. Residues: CASSLSRTGGNTIYF.